Given below is one T cell receptor beta chain in context. Its target is unknown. This CDR3 comprises 15 residues. V dropped 4 bases and J dropped 3 bases, with 16 bases sitting between them. Looked up from germline, CDR1 is ENHRY and CDR2 is SYGVKD. This sample stems from a study of T-cell memory formation after mild COVID-19. Turning to the study itself: Clusters of TCRs were largely donor specific.

The study's findings and limits: CD4+ contracting clones were mainly CM and EM; CD8+ ones, EMRA. Pre-infection memory already had some responding clones, implying cross-reactive memory joined.

Employing constant-segment primers, 5'RACE generated TCR alpha and TCR beta cDNA libraries bearing sample barcodes and UMIs. TCRdb ran MiXCR on the 5' RACE reads and lists one entry per CDR3 protein. The repertoire holds some 150,000 distinct CDR3 sequences, with about 6% as singletons. The gene calls are TRBV10-3 and TRBJ2-7, with a weak D call TRBD2 (6 bases). This clonotype was obtained from an adult woman who had mild COVID-19 (a few samples of this study predate the infection). Cell type and time point are not known. The sample was PBMCs or a T cell subset sorted from them (not recorded which). The CDR3 DNA is TGTGCCATCAGTGGGGCTAGCGAACGGAACTACGAGCAGTACTTC. As protein: CAISGASERNYEQYF.